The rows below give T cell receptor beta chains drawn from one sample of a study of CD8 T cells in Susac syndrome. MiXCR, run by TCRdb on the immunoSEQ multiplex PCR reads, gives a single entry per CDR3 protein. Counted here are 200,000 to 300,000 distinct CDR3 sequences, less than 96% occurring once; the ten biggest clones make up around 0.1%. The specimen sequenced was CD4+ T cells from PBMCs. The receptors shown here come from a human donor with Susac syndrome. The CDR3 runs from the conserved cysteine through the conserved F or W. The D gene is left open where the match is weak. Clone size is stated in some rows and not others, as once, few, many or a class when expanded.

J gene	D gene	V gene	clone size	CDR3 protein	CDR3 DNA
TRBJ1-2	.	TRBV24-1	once	CATSDNAINYGYTF	TGTGCCACCAGTGATAATGCGATAAACTATGGCTACACCTTC
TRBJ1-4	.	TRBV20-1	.	CSARQTVGNEKLFF	TGCAGTGCTAGACAGACAGTTGGTAATGAAAAACTGTTTTTT
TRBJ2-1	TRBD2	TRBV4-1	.	CASSSAWVLAGELYSYNEQFF	TGCGCCAGCAGTTCTGCATGGGTACTAGCGGGGGAATTATACTCCTACAATGAGCAGTTCTTC
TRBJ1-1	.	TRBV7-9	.	CASSGRLVGNTEAFF	TGTGCCAGCAGCGGACGCTTGGTAGGGAACACTGAAGCTTTCTTT
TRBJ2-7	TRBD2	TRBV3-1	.	CASTSGTYEQYF	TGTGCCAGTACTAGCGGGACCTACGAGCAGTACTTC
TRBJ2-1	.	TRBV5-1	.	CASSASGTPSYNEQFF	TGCGCCAGCAGTGCCTCCGGGACACCCTCCTACAATGAGCAGTTCTTC
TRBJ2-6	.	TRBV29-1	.	CSVEVRGLSSGANVLTF	TGCAGCGTTGAAGTTCGGGGACTGAGCTCTGGGGCCAACGTCCTGACTTTC
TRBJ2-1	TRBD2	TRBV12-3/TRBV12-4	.	CASSMTSGRHNEQFF	TGTGCCAGCAGTATGACTAGCGGGAGACACAATGAGCAGTTCTTC
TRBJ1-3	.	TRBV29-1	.	CSVENRESGNTIYF	TGCAGCGTTGAAAACAGGGAATCTGGAAACACCATATATTTT
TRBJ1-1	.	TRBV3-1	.	CASLGRLNTEAFF	TGTGCCAGCTTAGGAAGGCTGAACACTGAAGCTTTCTTT
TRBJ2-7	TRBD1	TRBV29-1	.	CSVVRTGGYEQYF	TGCAGCGTGGTAAGGACAGGGGGCTACGAGCAGTACTTC
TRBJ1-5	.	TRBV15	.	CATSRGFDPGRGGQPQHF	TGTGCCACCAGCAGAGGTTTCGATCCGGGCCGGGGAGGACAGCCCCAGCATTTT
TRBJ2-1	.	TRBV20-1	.	CSAEGTINEQFF	TGCAGTGCAGAGGGTACTATCAATGAGCAGTTCTTC